These 25 T cell receptor beta chains came from one sample sequenced in a study of T-cell reconstitution after alpha-beta-depleted transplantation in children. TCRbeta library construction was performed incorporating unique molecular identifiers. In TCRdb, the PCR reads were re-called with MiXCR into one record per CDR3 protein. In the table there are fewer than 550,000 distinct CDR3 sequences, approximately 10% of which are singletons. The material was PBMCs, obtained before TCRalphabeta/CD19-depleted stem cell transplant. The receptors stem from a child aged 2-9 years with inherited bone marrow failure, due to receive a stem cell transplant.

A few counts support this clonotype. The chain uses TRBV29-1 and TRBJ1-2; D gene unclear. Germline CDR1 reads SQVTM; CDR2 reads ANQGSEA. The V end lost 2 bases, the J end lost 5 bases, and 15 bases lay between the germline ends. The length of the CDR3 is 14 residues. CDR3 sequence (DNA): TGCAGCGTTGAAATACCCTATGAGGGATATGGCTACACCTTC. It codes for CSVEIPYEGYGYTF. Using reference TRBV29-1 and TRBJ1-2 for the parts outside the CDR3, the full variable domain is SAVISQKPSRDICQRGTSLTIQCQVDSQVTMMFWYRQQPGQSLTLIATANQGSEATYESGFVIDKFPISRPNLTFSTLTVSNMSPEDSSIYLCSVEIPYEGYGYTFGSGTRLTVV.

Ten or more counts support this clonotype. The chain employs TRBV12-3 or TRBV12-4 and TRBJ1-1; 12 positions match TRBD1. V was pared by 5 bases and J by 4 bases, with 5 bases of the junction left unmatched. The CDR3 totals 15 residues. This CDR3 is CASSGTGGGSTEAFF. The CDR3 DNA is TGTGCCAGCAGTGGGACAGGGGGCGGAAGCACTGAAGCTTTCTTT.

This clonotype has at least ten counts. The CDR3 bases are TGCAGCGTCGGGGGGACAGAGTACTCCTTCTCTAATGAAAAACTGTTTTTT. Protein product: CSVGGTEYSFSNEKLFF. This chain uses TRBV29-1 with TRBJ1-4, with TRBD1 identical over 7 bases. V lost 6 bases, J lost 3 bases, and 16 bases stayed unmatched. The germline V gene has CDR1 SQVTM and CDR2 ANQGSEA. This CDR3 comprises 17 residues. Drawing the rest from reference TRBV29-1 and TRBJ1-4, the complete variable domain is SAVISQKPSRDICQRGTSLTIQCQVDSQVTMMFWYRQQPGQSLTLIATANQGSEATYESGFVIDKFPISRPNLTFSTLTVSNMSPEDSSIYLCSVGGTEYSFSNEKLFFGSGTQLSVL.

This clonotype occurred many times. The chain links TRBV18 to TRBJ1-2; no clear D. Trimming shortened V by 5 bases and J by 2 bases, and 6 bases separated the two germline ends. Per the germline V gene, CDR1 is KGHSH and CDR2 is LQKENI. CDR3 length: 12 amino acids. In DNA form, the CDR3 reads TGTGCCAGCTCAGAATACAACTATGGCTACACCTTC. This translates into CASSEYNYGYTF.

This clonotype was seen a handful of times. The rearrangement links TRBV4-2 to TRBJ2-7, with D perhaps matching TRBD2 (6 bases). With 0 bases removed from V and 5 bases from J, the gap between germline ends came to 11 bases. CDR3 length: 14 amino acids. Germline V lookup: CDR1 LGHNA, CDR2 YNFKEQ. Here the CDR3 reads CASSQETGVHEQYF. The CDR3 DNA is TGTGCCAGCAGCCAAGAGACGGGAGTCCACGAGCAGTACTTC.

This clonotype was counted many times. CDR3 amino acids: CSATGAGAFSYEQYF. The CDR3 DNA is TGCAGCGCCACGGGGGCGGGAGCGTTCTCCTACGAGCAGTACTTC. The rearrangement joins TRBV29-1 to TRBJ2-7; the D gene is possibly TRBD2 (7 bases). Germline CDR1 reads SQVTM; CDR2 reads ANQGSEA. CDR3 length: 15 residues. V lost 7 bases to trimming and J lost 0 bases, with 19 bases between them.

This clonotype was picked up many times. The chain links TRBV5-1 to TRBJ2-3; 8 positions match TRBD1. Trimming cost V 0 bases and J 3 bases; bases outside gene matches: 9. The V gene's germline CDR1 is SGHRS and CDR2 YFSETQ. CDR3 length: 17 residues. This CDR3 is CASSLAFSGGRTDTQYF. CDR3 bases: TGCGCCAGCAGCTTGGCCTTTTCAGGGGGCAGGACAGATACGCAGTATTTT.

This clonotype was detected many times. This sequence joins TRBV12-3 or TRBV12-4 and TRBJ2-7, with D possibly TRBD2 on 6 matching bases. Trimming pared 8 bases from V and 7 bases from J, leaving 12 bases between. The CDR3 contains 11 residues. As DNA, the CDR3 is TGTGCCAGCGCGTCTGGGGGGGAGCAGTACTTC. It is translated as CASASGGEQYF.

This clonotype was detected ten times or more. This rearrangement joins TRBV29-1 to TRBJ1-1; perhaps TRBD1 as D (5 bases). The CDR3 sequence is 15 residues long. The V gene's germline CDR1 is SQVTM and CDR2 ANQGSEA. V lost 5 bases and J lost 5, with 21 bases in between. DNA of the CDR3: TGCAGCGTTAACGGGGCGGGAGGAGAGTATACTGAAGCTTTCTTT. Amino acid sequence: CSVNGAGGEYTEAFF.

This clonotype showed up just a few times. V usage is TRBV7-9 and J usage is TRBJ2-3, with 8 nucleotides matching TRBD2. Looked up from germline, CDR1 is SEHNR and CDR2 is FQNEAQ (reference sequence). The trim removed 3 bases at V and 8 bases at J, leaving 7 bases unmatched. This CDR3 comprises 14 residues. The CDR3 region has the DNA TGTGCCAGCAGCTTGACTAGCGACGTGGGTACGCAGTATTTT. It specifies CASSLTSDVGTQYF.

The chain couples TRBV6-1 to TRBJ1-1, with D maybe TRBD1 (6 bases). V lost 7 bases and J lost 4, with 16 bases in between. In germline, CDR1 is MNHNS, CDR2 SASEGT. The CDR3 runs 14 residues. CDR3: CASKLTGSLTEAFF. The CDR3 bases are TGTGCCAGCAAACTTACAGGGTCCCTCACTGAAGCTTTCTTT.

Concerning this clonotype: A much larger clonotype is one base distant, so this may be a read error. The gene calls are TRBV7-2 and TRBJ2-7; 8 positions agree with TRBD2. The V segment lost 5 bases and the J segment 10 bases; nucleotides outside the gene matches: 13. The length of the CDR3 is 14 residues. The germline V gene encodes CDR1 SGHTA and CDR2 FQGNSA. CDR3 sequence: CASSRRISGIDQYF. The DNA of the CDR3 is TGTGCCAGCAGCCGAAGGATTAGCGGGATCGACCAGTACTTC.

This clonotype was seen many times. This chain uses TRBV5-5 with TRBJ1-1; no clear D gene. V gave up 0 bases and J gave up 0 bases, with 9 bases separating them. This CDR3 has 15 residues. Per the germline V gene, CDR1 is SGHKS and CDR2 is YYEKEE (reference sequence). The CDR3 loop reads CASSLVNFMNTEAFF. The CDR3 nucleotides are TGTGCCAGCAGCTTGGTCAATTTCATGAACACTGAAGCTTTCTTT.

This clonotype was detected many times. CDR3 protein: CASSLVGGDEQFF. DNA of the CDR3: TGCGCCAGCAGCTTGGTAGGGGGGGATGAGCAGTTCTTC. The chain carries TRBV5-1 and TRBJ2-1; weak D call: TRBD2 (7 bases). The germline V gene has CDR1 SGHRS and CDR2 YFSETQ. V was cut by 0 bases and J by 8 bases, with 9 bases left in between. The CDR3 has 13 residues.

This clonotype has ten or more counts. The chain uses TRBV4-3 and TRBJ1-3, with D perhaps TRBD1 (5 bases). V was trimmed by 4 bases and J by 4 bases, leaving 11 bases between them. There are 14 residues in the CDR3. Germline lookup yields CDR1 LGHNA and CDR2 YSLEER. The CDR3 DNA sequence: TGCGCCAGCAGCCCCACATGGGGGGGAAACACCATATATTTT. Its protein is CASSPTWGGNTIYF.

A word on this clonotype: A read error may produce the germline difference seen at one junction end. The rearrangement uses TRBV20-1 and TRBJ2-1; D is undetermined. Germline-derived CDR1 and CDR2 are DFQATT and SNEGSKA (reference sequence). The CDR3 runs 17 residues. The CDR3 spells CCARVGVAAPGYNEQFF. In nucleotides, the CDR3 is TGCTGTGCTAGAGTCGGAGTAGCAGCACCTGGTTATAATGAGCAGTTCTTC.

This clonotype was detected ten times or more. The J gene is TRBJ2-4, the V gene TRBV20-1, with 7 bases identical to TRBD2. Germline V gene sequence: CDR1 DFQATT, CDR2 SNEGSKA (reference sequence). The CDR3 runs 15 residues. V lost 0 bases and J lost 4; bases outside the gene matches: 6. The CDR3 region is CSARDLASGKNIQYF. The CDR3 coding sequence is TGCAGTGCTAGAGATCTAGCTAGCGGAAAAAACATTCAGTACTTC.

In its sample, this clonotype was seen many times. The chain employs TRBV7-2 and TRBJ2-5, with D possibly TRBD1 on 6 matching bases. Germline assignment: CDR1 SGHTA and CDR2 FQGNSA. The CDR3 sequence is 15 residues long. Trimming stripped 5 bases from V and 5 bases from J, with 18 bases between. This CDR3 is CASSAQQGIGETQYF. In DNA, the CDR3 is TGTGCCAGCAGCGCCCAACAGGGAATAGGGGAGACCCAGTACTTC.

There are a few counts of this clonotype. This chain links TRBV11-2 with TRBJ2-1; D might be TRBD1 or TRBD2, each matching 6 bases. The CDR3 consists of 15 residues. Trimming shortened V by 1 base and J by 4 bases, and 11 bases separated the two germline ends. Germline-derived CDR1 and CDR2 are SGHAT and FQNNGV. CDR3 loop: CASSLARGEYNEQFF. In DNA, the CDR3 is TGTGCCAGCAGCTTAGCTAGGGGGGAATACAATGAGCAGTTCTTC.

On this clonotype itself: A much larger clone lies a single base off, so this may be a read error. The chain carries TRBV28 and TRBJ2-1; the match to TRBD2 covers 10 bases. The germline CDR1 and CDR2 sequences are MDHEN and SYDVKM. The CDR3 is made up of 15 amino acids. As DNA, the CDR3 is TGTGCCAGCATGATAGCGGGAGGTCCCTACAATCAGCAGTTCTTC. Amino acid sequence: CASMIAGGPYNQQFF. Looking up the rest from reference TRBV28 and TRBJ2-1 gives the full variable domain: DVKVTQSSRYLVKRTGEKVFLECVQDMDHENMFWYRQDPGLGLRLIYFSYDVKMKEKGDIPEGYSVSREKKERFSLILESASTNQTSMYLCASMIAGGPYNQQFFGPGTRLTVL.

V is TRBV19 and J is TRBJ2-3; D not certain. With 5 bases removed from V and 0 bases from J, the gap between germline ends came to 9 bases. Germline V gene sequence: CDR1 LNHDA, CDR2 SQIVND (reference sequence). The CDR3 length is 14 residues. In nucleotides, the CDR3 is TGTGCCAGTAGTGAACCCCGGAGCACAGATACGCAGTATTTT. Translation: CASSEPRSTDTQYF.

This clonotype was counted at least ten times. The CDR3 DNA is TGCAGCGCCAACGGGGACAGAGCCTCCTACGAGCAGTACTTC. Translating it yields CSANGDRASYEQYF. This chain uses TRBV29-1 with TRBJ2-7, with 7 bases identical to TRBD1. J was trimmed by 0 bases and V by 7 bases; bases with no gene match: 9. CDR1 is SQVTM and CDR2 is ANQGSEA in the germline V gene. The CDR3 is 14 amino acids.

This clonotype was recorded many times. The chain has TRBV5-1 and TRBJ2-7; 10 bases align to TRBD2. The CDR3 length is 13 residues. CDR1 and CDR2 from the germline V gene are SGHRS and YFSETQ. V lost 0 bases to trimming and J lost 11 bases; unmatched junction nucleotides: 5. CDR3 coding DNA: TGCGCCAGCAGCTTGGCCTCTAGCGGGAGTAAGTACTTC. Protein: CASSLASSGSKYF.

This clonotype was counted many times. The rearrangement uses TRBV27 and TRBJ1-5, with D hard to call. The germline V gene encodes CDR1 MNHEY and CDR2 SMNVEV (reference sequence). V lost 4 bases and J 6 bases, leaving 10 bases between the germline ends. The CDR3 consists of 13 residues. Written as DNA, the CDR3 is TGTGCCAGCAGTTCGGGTTGGCCTCAGCCCCAGCATTTT. It encodes CASSSGWPQPQHF.

This clonotype was detected many times. The chain is built from TRBV4-1 and TRBJ1-1, with D unresolved. Between the trimmed V and J ends, which lost 0 bases and 2 bases, there was a span of 13 bases. The CDR3 is 16 residues long. From germline, CDR1 is MGHRA and CDR2 YSYEKL. CDR3 protein: CASSQDPGIPNTEAFF. CDR3 bases: TGCGCCAGCAGCCAAGATCCGGGGATCCCTAACACTGAAGCTTTCTTT.